A selection of T cell receptor beta chains follows, all from one sample in a study of metastatic and nonmetastatic thyroid tumors. TCRdb used MiXCR to call clones anew from the PCR reads. This sample has over 50,000 clones, with 25% to 35% found just once. The sequencing input was blood. The receptors originated from a female donor with papillary thyroid cancer or a benign thyroid nodule (not recorded which). Some clones in this sample may be carry-over from other donors' samples. The CDR3 runs from the conserved cysteine through the conserved F or W. The order of the fields is V gene, D gene, J gene, clone size, CDR3 DNA, CDR3 protein. D genes are given only for firm matches. Clone size appears in some rows only: once, few, many, or a class for an expanded clone.

TRBV6-2/TRBV6-3,TRBD1,TRBJ1-6,few,TGTGCCAGCAGCCAGACGACAGGGGGCCTCAATTCACCCCTCCACTTT,CASSQTTGGLNSPLHF
TRBV3-1,TRBD2,TRBJ2-7,-,TGTGCCAGCAGCCAAGAACAGACTAGCGCCTACGAGCAGTACTTC,CASSQEQTSAYEQYF
TRBV6-1,-,TRBJ2-2,-,TGTGCCAGCAGCCCCCCCCCCGCCGGGGAGCTGTTTTTT,CASSPPPAGELFF
TRBV20-1,-,TRBJ2-7,-,TGCAGTGCTAGAGCTGACAGGCTAATAGGCGAGCAGTACTTC,CSARADRLIGEQYF
TRBV9,TRBD2,TRBJ2-7,-,TGTGCCAGCAGCACTTCCACTAGCGGTTCCTCCTACGAGCAGTACTTC,CASSTSTSGSSYEQYF
TRBV12-3/TRBV12-4,TRBD1,TRBJ2-7,few,TGTGCCAGCAGCCGGACCCGGACAGGCTCCTACGAGCAGTACTTC,CASSRTRTGSYEQYF
TRBV30,TRBD2,TRBJ2-2,-,TGTGCCTGGAGGCGGGTGACTAGCGGTCCGGGCCGGGAGCTGTTTTTT,CAWRRVTSGPGRELFF
TRBV6-6,-,TRBJ2-7,-,TGTGCCAGCAGTTACGAGGGTTACGAGCAGTACTTC,CASSYEGYEQYF
TRBV6-1,-,TRBJ1-2,few,TGTGCCAGCGTCCCCCGCGCGGACAGTGACTATGGCTACACCTTC,CASVPRADSDYGYTF
TRBV28,TRBD2,TRBJ2-2,few,TGTGCCAGCAGTCGGACTAGCGCCTCCGGGGAGCTGTTTTTT,CASSRTSASGELFF
TRBV20-1,-,TRBJ2-7,-,TGCAGTGCTAGAGATAGGGGGGACTACGAGCAGTACTTC,CSARDRGDYEQYF
TRBV3-1,-,TRBJ2-1,-,TGTGCCAGCAGCCAAGCGGGGTCCTACAATGAGCAGTTCTTC,CASSQAGSYNEQFF
TRBV20-1,TRBD1,TRBJ2-4,many,TGCAGTCCCATGGAACAGGGGATAGCCAAAAACATTCAGTACTTC,CSPMEQGIAKNIQYF
TRBV19,-,TRBJ1-2,few,TGTGCCAGTAGTATATACCCAAATGGCTACACCTTC,CASSIYPNGYTF
TRBV2,-,TRBJ1-1,many,TGTGCCAGCAGACGGGGGGGGGGGACTGAAGCTTTCTTT,CASRRGGGTEAFF
TRBV3-1,-,TRBJ2-7,-,TGTGCGGTCGGGCCCCGGAACTCCTACGAGCAGTACTTC,CAVGPRNSYEQYF
TRBV5-1,TRBD2,TRBJ2-2,many,TGCGCCAGCAGCCGCGGGACTAGCGGGACGAACACCGGGGAGCTGTTTTTT,CASSRGTSGTNTGELFF
TRBV18,TRBD1,TRBJ1-1,-,TGTGCCAGCTCACCACCCTCCGGGACAGGGTCCACTGAAGCTTTCTTT,CASSPPSGTGSTEAFF
TRBV19,TRBD2,TRBJ2-3,-,TGTGCCAGTAGTATGCGGGGACTAGCAGACACAGATACGCAGTATTTT,CASSMRGLADTDTQYF
TRBV9,-,TRBJ2-3,-,TGTGCCAGCAGCGTAGTCCAGGGAGGGGGCGCAGATACGCAGTATTTT,CASSVVQGGGADTQYF
TRBV9,TRBD1,TRBJ1-2,many,TGTGCCAGCAGCGCGGGCGGTGGTGGGACAGACTATGGCTACACCTTC,CASSAGGGGTDYGYTF
TRBV5-1,-,TRBJ1-1,-,TGCGCCAGCAGCACCCGGGACACCACCATGAACACTGAAGCTTTCTTT,CASSTRDTTMNTEAFF
TRBV12-3/TRBV12-4,TRBD2,TRBJ2-1,-,TGTGCCAGCAGTCAGGGACTAGCGGCCTCCTACAATGAGCAGTTCTTC,CASSQGLAASYNEQFF
TRBV20-1,-,TRBJ2-3,many,TGCAGTGCCGGAACAATTACGCAGTATTTT,CSAGTITQYF
TRBV28,-,TRBJ2-7,-,TGTGCCAGCAGTTCGCTGGGGCGGGGGCCCCTGGGTGAGCAGTACTTC,CASSSLGRGPLGEQYF
TRBV6-2/TRBV6-3,-,TRBJ2-1,few,TGTGCCAGCAGTTACCGCCAATTTATGCTCGGGCAGTTCTTC,CASSYRQFMLGQFF